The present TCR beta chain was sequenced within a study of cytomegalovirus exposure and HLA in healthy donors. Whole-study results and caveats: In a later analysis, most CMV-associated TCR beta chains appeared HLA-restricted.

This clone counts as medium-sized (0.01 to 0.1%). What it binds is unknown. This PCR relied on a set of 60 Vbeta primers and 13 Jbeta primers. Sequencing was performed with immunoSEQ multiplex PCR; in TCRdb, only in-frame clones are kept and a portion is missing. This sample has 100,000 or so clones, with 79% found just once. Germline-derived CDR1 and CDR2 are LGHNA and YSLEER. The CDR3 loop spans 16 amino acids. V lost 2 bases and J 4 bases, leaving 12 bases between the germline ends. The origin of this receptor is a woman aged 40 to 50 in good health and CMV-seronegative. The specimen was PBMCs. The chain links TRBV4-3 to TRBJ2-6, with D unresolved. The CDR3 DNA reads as TGCGCCAGCAGCCAAAGTTCCGGAGACGGGGCCAACGTCCTGACTTTC. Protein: CASSQSSGDGANVLTF.